Included here is one T cell receptor beta chain sequence, with context. Antigen unknown. The data originate from a study of shared clonotypes between healthy human individuals. Turning to the study itself: Each donor's CD4 naive and CD4 memory cells filled three plates apiece, CD8 naive two, and CD8 memory one. General observations from the study: Generation probability values for non-shared clonotypes were lower than those for clonotypes shared by all four donors. The authors expected sequencing depth to affect clonotype sharing among donors.

Profiled with immunoSEQ multiplex PCR; TCRdb holds only in-frame clones, not every one. The data contain over a million clones, under 99% of them singletons. Sequencing was carried out using naive CD4+ T cells sorted from blood. Described subset: CD45RA+ positively selected. This clonotype originated in a man between 25 and 39 years old in good health.

The CDR3 DNA follows: TGTGCCAGCAGCTTACTTTGGGGGCAAGAGACCCAGTACTTC. Amino acids: CASSLLWGQETQYF. V is TRBV7-6 and J is TRBJ2-5; either TRBD1 or TRBD2 may supply D (5 bases each). This CDR3 is 14 amino acids long. Germline V lookup: CDR1 SGHVS, CDR2 FNYEAQ. V shed 2 bases and J shed 2 bases, with 9 bases lying between them.